The clone carrying this TCR beta chain was seen a few times. Its antigen is as yet unknown. The sample originates from a study of T-cell reconstitution after alpha-beta-depleted transplantation in children. The J segment lost 0 bases and the V segment lost 2 bases, leaving 13 bases of the junction unmatched. CDR3 size: 19 residues. CDR1 SGHVS and CDR2 FQNEAQ come from the germline V gene. A library of TCRbeta sequences, prepared with unique molecular identifiers, was generated. TCRdb re-called the PCR reads with MiXCR, one entry per CDR3 protein. The sample shows hundreds of thousands of distinct CDR3 sequences, 15% to 20% of them seen only once. Study-level results: The authors attributed T-cell counts and diversity one year after transplant mostly to newly produced T cells. Reported findings indicate that, about two months after transplant, alpha-beta T cells came from several hundred expanded clones, which were derived from non-depleted graft cells.

The sequencing here drew on PBMCs, mostly from graft donor cells, taken 360 days after TCRalphabeta/CD19-depleted stem cell transplant. V gene TRBV7-8 combines with J gene TRBJ2-7; 10 bases map to TRBD2. This clonotype was obtained from a boy under two years old who had a stem cell transplant for Wiskott-Aldrich syndrome, so the T cells may come from the graft donor. CDR3 sequence reads: CASSLLPSGSSAASYEQYF. In DNA, the CDR3 is TGTGCCAGCAGCTTACTTCCTAGCGGGAGCTCGGCGGCCTCCTACGAGCAGTACTTC.